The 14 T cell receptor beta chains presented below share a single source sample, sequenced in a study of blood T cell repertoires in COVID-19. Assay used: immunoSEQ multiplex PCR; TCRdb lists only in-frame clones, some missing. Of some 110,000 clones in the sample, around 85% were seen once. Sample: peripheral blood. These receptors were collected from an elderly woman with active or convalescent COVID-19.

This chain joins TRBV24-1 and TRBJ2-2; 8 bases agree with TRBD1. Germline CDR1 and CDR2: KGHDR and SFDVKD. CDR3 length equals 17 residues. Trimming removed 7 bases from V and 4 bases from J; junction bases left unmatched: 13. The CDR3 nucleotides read TGTGCCACCAGCCCCCTCCCTCAGGGGGCAAGCACCGGGGAGCTGTTTTTT. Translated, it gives CATSPLPQGASTGELFF.

The CDR3 loop is CASSSDRGRAGDTEAFF. Written as DNA, the CDR3 is TGCGCCAGCAGCTCGGACAGGGGTCGGGCCGGGGACACTGAAGCTTTCTTT. This chain uses TRBV5-1 with TRBJ1-1; 9 bases fit TRBD1. Germline trimming cut 3 bases from V and 3 bases from J; bases unmatched to any gene: 12. The germline V gene encodes CDR1 SGHRS and CDR2 YFSETQ. The CDR3 runs to 17 residues.

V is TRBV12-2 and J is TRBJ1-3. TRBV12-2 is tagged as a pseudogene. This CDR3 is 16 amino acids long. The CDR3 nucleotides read TGTGCAAGTCGCTTAGCATTAGAGGACTCTGGAAACACCATATATTTT. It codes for CASRLALEDSGNTIYF.

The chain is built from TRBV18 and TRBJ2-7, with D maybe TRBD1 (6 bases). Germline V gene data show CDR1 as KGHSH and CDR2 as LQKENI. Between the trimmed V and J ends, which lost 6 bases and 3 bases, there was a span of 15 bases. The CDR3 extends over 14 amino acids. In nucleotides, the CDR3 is TGTGCCAGCTCTACGGACAGAAATAACTACGAGCAGTACTTC. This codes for CASSTDRNNYEQYF.

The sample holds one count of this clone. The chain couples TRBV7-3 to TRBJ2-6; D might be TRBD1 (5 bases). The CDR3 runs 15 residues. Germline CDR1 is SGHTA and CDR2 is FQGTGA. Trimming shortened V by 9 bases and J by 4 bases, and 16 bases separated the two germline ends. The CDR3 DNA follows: TGTGCCAGTCTACAGGTTACGTCCGGGGCCAACGTCCTGACTTTC. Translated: CASLQVTSGANVLTF.

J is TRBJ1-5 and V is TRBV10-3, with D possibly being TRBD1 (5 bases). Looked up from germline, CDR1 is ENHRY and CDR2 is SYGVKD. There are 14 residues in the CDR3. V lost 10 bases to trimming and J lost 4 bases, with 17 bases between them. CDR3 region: CATQGGGSNQPQHF. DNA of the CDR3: TGTGCCACGCAGGGTGGAGGGAGTAATCAGCCCCAGCATTTT.

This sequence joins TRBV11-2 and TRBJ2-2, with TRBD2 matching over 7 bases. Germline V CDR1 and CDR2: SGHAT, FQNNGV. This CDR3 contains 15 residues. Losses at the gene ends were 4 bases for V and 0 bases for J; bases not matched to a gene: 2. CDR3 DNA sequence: TGTGCCAGCAGCTCTAGCGGAACGAACACCGGGGAGCTGTTTTTT. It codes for CASSSSGTNTGELFF.

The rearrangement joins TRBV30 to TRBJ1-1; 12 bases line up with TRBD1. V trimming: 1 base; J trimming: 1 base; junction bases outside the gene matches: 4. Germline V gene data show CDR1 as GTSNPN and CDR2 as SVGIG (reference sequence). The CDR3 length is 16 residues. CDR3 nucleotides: TGTGCCTGGAGTGGGGGGACAGGGGGCCAGAACACTGAAGCTTTCTTT. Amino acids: CAWSGGTGGQNTEAFF.

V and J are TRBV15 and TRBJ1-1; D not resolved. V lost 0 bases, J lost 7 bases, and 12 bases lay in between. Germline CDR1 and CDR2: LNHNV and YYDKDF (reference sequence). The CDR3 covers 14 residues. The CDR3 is CATSREVSSGEAFF. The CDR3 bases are TGTGCCACCAGCAGAGAGGTTTCATCGGGTGAAGCTTTCTTT.

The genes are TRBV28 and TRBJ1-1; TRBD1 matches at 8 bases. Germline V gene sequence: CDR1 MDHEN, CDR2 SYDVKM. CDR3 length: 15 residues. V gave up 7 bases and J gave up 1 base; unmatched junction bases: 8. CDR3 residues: CASTTSGTGNTEAFF. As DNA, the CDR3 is TGTGCCAGCACCACCTCCGGGACAGGGAACACTGAAGCTTTCTTT.

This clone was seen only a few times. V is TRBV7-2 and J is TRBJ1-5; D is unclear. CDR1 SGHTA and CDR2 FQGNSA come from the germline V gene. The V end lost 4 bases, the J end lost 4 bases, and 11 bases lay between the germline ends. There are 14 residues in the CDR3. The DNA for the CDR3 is TGTGCCAGCAGCTCTGGACTGGGTAATCAGCCCCAGCATTTT. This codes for CASSSGLGNQPQHF. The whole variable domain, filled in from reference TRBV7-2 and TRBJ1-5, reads GAGVSQSPSNKVTEKGKDVELRCDPISGHTALYWYRQSLGQGLEFLIYFQGNSAPDKSGLPSDRFSAERTGGSVSTLTIQRTQQEDSAVYLCASSSGLGNQPQHFGDGTRLSIL.

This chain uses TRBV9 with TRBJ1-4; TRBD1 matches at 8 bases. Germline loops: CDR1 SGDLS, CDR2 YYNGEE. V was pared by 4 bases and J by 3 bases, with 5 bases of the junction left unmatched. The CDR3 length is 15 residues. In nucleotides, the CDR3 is TGTGCCAGCAGCCAAGGGGGACAGGCTAATGAAAAACTGTTTTTT. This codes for CASSQGGQANEKLFF. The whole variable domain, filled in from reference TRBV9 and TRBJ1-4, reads DSGVTQTPKHLITATGQRVTLRCSPRSGDLSVYWYQQSLDQGLQFLIQYYNGEERAKGNILERFSAQQFPDLHSELNLSSLELGDSALYFCASSQGGQANEKLFFGSGTQLSVL.

The CDR3 nucleotides are TGTGCCAGCAGCTTAGCGTTATACGTCCAGGGGGATTACTATGGCTACACCTTC. Its translation is CASSLALYVQGDYYGYTF. The rearrangement uses TRBV7-9 and TRBJ1-2, with 7 bases fitting TRBD1. This CDR3 contains 18 residues. V trimming: 0 bases; J trimming: 3 bases; junction bases outside the gene matches: 13. From germline, CDR1 is SEHNR and CDR2 FQNEAQ (reference sequence).

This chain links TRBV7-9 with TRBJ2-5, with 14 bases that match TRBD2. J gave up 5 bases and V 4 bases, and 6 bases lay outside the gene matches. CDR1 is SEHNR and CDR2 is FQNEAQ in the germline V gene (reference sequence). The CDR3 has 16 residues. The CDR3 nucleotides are TGTGCCAGCAGCTGGACTAGCGGGGGGCATAAGGAGACCCAGTACTTC. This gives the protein CASSWTSGGHKETQYF.